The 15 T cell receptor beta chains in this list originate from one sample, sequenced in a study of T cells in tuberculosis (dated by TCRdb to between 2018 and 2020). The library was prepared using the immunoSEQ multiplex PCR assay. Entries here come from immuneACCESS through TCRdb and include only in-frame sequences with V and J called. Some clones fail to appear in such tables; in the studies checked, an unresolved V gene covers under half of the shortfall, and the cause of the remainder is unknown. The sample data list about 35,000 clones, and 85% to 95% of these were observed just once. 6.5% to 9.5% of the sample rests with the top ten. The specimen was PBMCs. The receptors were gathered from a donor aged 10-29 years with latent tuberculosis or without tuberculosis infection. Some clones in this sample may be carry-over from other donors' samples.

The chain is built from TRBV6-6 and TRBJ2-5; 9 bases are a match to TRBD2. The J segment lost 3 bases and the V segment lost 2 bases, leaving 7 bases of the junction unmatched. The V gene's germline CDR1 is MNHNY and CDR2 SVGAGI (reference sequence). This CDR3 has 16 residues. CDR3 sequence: CASSYGPGLAEETQYF. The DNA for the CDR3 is TGTGCCAGCAGTTACGGTCCGGGACTAGCTGAAGAGACCCAGTACTTC.

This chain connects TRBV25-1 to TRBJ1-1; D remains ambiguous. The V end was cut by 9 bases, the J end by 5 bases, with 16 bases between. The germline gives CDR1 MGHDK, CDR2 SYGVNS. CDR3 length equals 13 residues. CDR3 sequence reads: CASRSRRGTEAFF. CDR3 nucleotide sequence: TGTGCCAGTAGGTCTCGGCGGGGTACTGAAGCTTTCTTT.

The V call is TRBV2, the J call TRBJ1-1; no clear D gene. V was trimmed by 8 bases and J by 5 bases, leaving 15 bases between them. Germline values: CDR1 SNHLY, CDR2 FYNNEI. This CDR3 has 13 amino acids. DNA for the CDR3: TGTGCCAGCTTTCCCCCGTTTGTAACTGAAGCTTTCTTT. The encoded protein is CASFPPFVTEAFF.

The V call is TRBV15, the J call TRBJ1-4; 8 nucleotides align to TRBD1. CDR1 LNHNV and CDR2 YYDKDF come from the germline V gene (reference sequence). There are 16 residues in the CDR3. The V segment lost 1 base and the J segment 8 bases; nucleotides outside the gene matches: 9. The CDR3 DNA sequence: TGTGCCACCAGCAGAGCAAATCAGGGGGCGGAGGAAAAACTGTTTTTT. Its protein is CATSRANQGAEEKLFF. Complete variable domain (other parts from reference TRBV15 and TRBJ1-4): DAMVIQNPRYQVTQFGKPVTLSCSQTLNHNVMYWYQQKSSQAPKLLFHYYDKDFNNEADTPDNFQSRRPNTSFCFLDIRSPGLGDTAMYLCATSRANQGAEEKLFFGSGTQLSVL.

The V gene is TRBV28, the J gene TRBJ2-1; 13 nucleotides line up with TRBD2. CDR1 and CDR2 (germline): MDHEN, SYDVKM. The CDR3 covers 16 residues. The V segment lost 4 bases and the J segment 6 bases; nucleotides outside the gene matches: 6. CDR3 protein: CASSSWTSGSSNEQFF. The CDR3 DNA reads TGTGCCAGCAGTTCCTGGACTAGCGGGAGCTCCAATGAGCAGTTCTTC.

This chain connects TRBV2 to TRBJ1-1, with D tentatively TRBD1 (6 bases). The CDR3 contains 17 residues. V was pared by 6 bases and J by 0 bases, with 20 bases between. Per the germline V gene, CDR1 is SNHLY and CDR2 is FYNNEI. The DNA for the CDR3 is TGTGCCAGCAGCTTAGAGACGGACAGTCCTATGAACACTGAAGCTTTCTTT. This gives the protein CASSLETDSPMNTEAFF.

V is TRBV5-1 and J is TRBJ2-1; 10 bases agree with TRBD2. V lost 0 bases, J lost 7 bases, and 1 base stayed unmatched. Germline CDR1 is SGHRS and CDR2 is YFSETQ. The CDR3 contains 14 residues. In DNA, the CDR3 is TGCGCCAGCAGCTTGGTACTAGCGGGGAATGAGCAGTTCTTC. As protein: CASSLVLAGNEQFF.

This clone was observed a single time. The CDR3 sequence: CASSHDSNTEAFF. In nucleotides, the CDR3 is TGCGCCAGCAGCCATGACAGCAACACTGAAGCTTTCTTT. The rearrangement joins TRBV4-1 to TRBJ1-1; TRBD1 is a possible D gene (5 bases). CDR3 length: 13 amino acids. CDR1 MGHRA and CDR2 YSYEKL come from the germline V gene. V shed 3 bases and J shed 2 bases, with 7 bases lying between them.

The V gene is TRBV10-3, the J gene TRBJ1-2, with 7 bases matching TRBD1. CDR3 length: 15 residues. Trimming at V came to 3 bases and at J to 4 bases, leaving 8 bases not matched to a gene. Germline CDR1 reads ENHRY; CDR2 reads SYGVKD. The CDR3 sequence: CAISEWGQIVYGYTF. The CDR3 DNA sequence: TGTGCCATCAGTGAATGGGGACAGATCGTCTATGGCTACACCTTC.

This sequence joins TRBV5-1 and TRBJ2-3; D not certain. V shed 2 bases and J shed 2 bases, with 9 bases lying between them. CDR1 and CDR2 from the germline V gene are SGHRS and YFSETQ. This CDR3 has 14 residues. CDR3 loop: CASSFTSYTDTQYF. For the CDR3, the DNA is TGCGCCAGCAGCTTCACTTCTTACACAGATACGCAGTATTTT. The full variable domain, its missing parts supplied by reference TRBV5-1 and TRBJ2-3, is KAGVTQTPRYLIKTRGQQVTLSCSPISGHRSVSWYQQTPGQGLQFLFEYFSETQRNKGNFPGRFSGRQFSNSRSEMNVSTLELGDSALYLCASSFTSYTDTQYFGPGTRLTVL.

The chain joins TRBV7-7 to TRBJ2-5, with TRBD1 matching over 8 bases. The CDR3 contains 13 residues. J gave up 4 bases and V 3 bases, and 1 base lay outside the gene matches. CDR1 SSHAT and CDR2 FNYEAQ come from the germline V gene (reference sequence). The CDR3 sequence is CASSFGQGETQYF. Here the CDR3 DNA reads TGTGCCAGCAGCTTTGGACAGGGAGAGACCCAGTACTTC.

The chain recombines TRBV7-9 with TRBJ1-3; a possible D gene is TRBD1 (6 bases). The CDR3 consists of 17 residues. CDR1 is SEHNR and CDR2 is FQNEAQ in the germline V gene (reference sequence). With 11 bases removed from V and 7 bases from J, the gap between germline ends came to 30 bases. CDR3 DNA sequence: TGTGCCGAGGTTTATTCGTCACGGCGTGAGGGGGGGAACACCATATATTTT. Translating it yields CAEVYSSRREGGNTIYF.

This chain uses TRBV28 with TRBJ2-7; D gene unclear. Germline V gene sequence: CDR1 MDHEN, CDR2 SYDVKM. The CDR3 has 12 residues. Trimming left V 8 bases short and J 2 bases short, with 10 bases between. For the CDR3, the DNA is TGTGCCAGCGCTCAAGCGCCCTACGAGCAGTACTTC. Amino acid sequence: CASAQAPYEQYF.

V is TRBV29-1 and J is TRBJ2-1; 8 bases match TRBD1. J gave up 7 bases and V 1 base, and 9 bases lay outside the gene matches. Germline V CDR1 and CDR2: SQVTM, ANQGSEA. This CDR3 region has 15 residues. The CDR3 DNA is TGCAGCGTTGAAGTTGGGACAGGTCGTCAAAATGAGCAGTTCTTC. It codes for CSVEVGTGRQNEQFF.

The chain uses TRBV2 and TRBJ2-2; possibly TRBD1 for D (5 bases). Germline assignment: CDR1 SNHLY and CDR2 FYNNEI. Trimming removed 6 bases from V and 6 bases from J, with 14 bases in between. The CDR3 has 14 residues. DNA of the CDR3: TGTGCCAGCAGGGCCCCTCAGGGCCCCGGGGAGCTGTTTTTT. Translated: CASRAPQGPGELFF.